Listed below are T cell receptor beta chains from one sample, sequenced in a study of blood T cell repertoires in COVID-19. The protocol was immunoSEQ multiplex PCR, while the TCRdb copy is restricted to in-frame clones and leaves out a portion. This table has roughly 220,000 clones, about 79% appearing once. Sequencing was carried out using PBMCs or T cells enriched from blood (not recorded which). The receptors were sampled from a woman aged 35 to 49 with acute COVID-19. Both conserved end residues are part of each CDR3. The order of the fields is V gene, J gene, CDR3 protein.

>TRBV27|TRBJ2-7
CASSSSSYEQYF
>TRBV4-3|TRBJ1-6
CASSRGTAANSPLHF
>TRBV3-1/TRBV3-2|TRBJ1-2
CASSQDRGFLGYTF
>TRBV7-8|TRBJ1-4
CASSLDSRATNEKLFF
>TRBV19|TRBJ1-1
CASTRGGTNTEAFF
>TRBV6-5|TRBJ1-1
CASRNSYEAFF
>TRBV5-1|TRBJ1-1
CASSLLQPGDTEAFF
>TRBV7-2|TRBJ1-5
CASSLADRQPQHF
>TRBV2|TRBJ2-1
CASSAHKREAIYISEQFF
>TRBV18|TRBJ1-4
CASSYYSTGGEKLFF
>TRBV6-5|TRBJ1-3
CASSKGQGNWNTIYF
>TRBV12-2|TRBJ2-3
CASRSFRGGAMNSDTQYF
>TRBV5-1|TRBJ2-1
CASSLVSGAGEQFF
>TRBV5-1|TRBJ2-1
CASSPRAGGLDNEQFF
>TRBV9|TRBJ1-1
CASSSGQNYGSEAFF
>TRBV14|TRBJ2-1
CASSQGGTGSNEQFF
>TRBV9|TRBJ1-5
CASSTGQFSNQPQHF
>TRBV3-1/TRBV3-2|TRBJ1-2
CASSPDRGIYGYTF
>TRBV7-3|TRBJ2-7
CASSPGLPSEQYF
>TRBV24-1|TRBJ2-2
CATSEHDRAVSGELFF
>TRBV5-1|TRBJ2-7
CASSSSSYEQYF
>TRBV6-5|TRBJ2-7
CASSWRTGPYEQYF
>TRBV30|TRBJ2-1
CAWSVQASGGIYNEQFF
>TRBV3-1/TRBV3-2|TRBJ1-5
CASSQAGRGAGQPQHF
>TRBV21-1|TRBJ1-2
CASTLGTENYGYTF
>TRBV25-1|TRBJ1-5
CASSESGTGNQPQHF
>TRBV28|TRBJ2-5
CASSPGQGGTQYF
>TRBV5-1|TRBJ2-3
CASSPRSAGGTDTQYF
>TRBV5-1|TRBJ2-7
CASSKQGWTYEQYF
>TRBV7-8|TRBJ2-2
CASSATRPRRGGEYTGELFF
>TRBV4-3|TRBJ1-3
CASSQVRQGSAGNTIYF
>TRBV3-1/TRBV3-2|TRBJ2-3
CASSQRRGQADTQYF
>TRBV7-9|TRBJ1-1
CASSYRPTGGQGGTEAFF
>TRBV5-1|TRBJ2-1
CASSPLPSGLAGGRYNEQFF
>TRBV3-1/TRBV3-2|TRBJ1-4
CASSRTGGFYEKLFF
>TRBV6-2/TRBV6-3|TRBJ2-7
CASSPRGTTPRGEQYF
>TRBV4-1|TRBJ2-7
CASSSRDRYSSSYEQYF
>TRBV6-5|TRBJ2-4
CASSMGQAKNIQYF
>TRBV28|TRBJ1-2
CASSPPGTGLVYGYTF
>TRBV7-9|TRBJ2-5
CASSLTLSGVKTQYF
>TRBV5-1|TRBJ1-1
CASRAQGGRPEAFF
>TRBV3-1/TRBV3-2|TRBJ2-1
CASSSGLAGRSYNEQFF
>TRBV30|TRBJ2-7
CAWSVTSYEQYF
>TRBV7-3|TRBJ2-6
CASSFTGSAGANVLTF
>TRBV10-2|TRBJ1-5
CASSHDRGNQPQHF
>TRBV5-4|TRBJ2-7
CASSPGQGSYEQYF
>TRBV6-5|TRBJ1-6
CASRQQGNSPLHF
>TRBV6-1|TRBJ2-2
CASSESGVQGELFF
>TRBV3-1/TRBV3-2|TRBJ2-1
CASSPGAGVYNEQFF
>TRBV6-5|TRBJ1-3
CASRLAGASGNTIYF
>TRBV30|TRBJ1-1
CAWSEDRVTEAFF
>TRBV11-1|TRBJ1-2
CASSPTTGGSGYTF
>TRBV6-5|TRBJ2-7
CASSSHGTAYEQYF